The entry below describes one T cell receptor beta chain. Its cognate antigen has yet to be identified. The sample holds no much larger clone one base away, and base qualities are not on file. The data were taken from a study of control samples from healthy donors and cancer patients (dated by TCRdb to about 2020). CDR1 MNHEY and CDR2 SVGAGI were looked up in the germline V gene. From the cysteine up to the phenylalanine, the CDR3 has a length of 12 residues. The retained sequence is limited to the CDR3, 36 bases, with the frame set at the first base. V sheds 8 bases and J sheds 1 base, leaving 8 bases between their ends. Library preparation was by the immunoSEQ multiplex PCR assay. Held by TCRdb, this immuneACCESS table contains in-frame sequences only and omits some clones. Under half of the omission traces to an unresolved V gene where checked; the cause of the rest is unknown. This sample gives 100,000 to 150,000 clones in total; over 85% of them show up just once. The top ten constitute around 5.8% of the sample.

The chain uses TRBV6-5 and TRBJ1-1; no D gene can be assigned with confidence. Sequencing used blood. This receptor was obtained from a man aged 18 to 30 in good health. The DNA reads TGTGCCAGCGGAGAATGGAACACTGAAGCTTTCTTT. This codes for CASGEWNTEAFF.